Listed here are 20 T cell receptor beta chains from one sample, sequenced in a study of blood T cell repertoires in COVID-19. Assay: immunoSEQ multiplex PCR; the TCRdb copy retains only in-frame clones and omits some. The sample lists approximately 270,000 clones, 80% to 90% seen once, with approximately 10% in the top ten. Sequencing input: peripheral blood. These receptor sequences come from a woman between 65 and 79 years old with acute or convalescent COVID-19.

This sequence joins TRBV5-1 and TRBJ1-2; possible D gene TRBD1, 5 bases. Germline CDR1 and CDR2: SGHRS and YFSETQ. Trimming shortened V by 4 bases and J by 1 base, and 11 bases separated the two germline ends. This CDR3 region has 14 residues. CDR3 region: CASSLTQGNYGYTF. The CDR3 coding sequence is TGCGCCAGCAGCCTAACTCAGGGTAACTATGGCTACACCTTC.

This chain joins TRBV30 and TRBJ1-2, with TRBD1 matching over 8 bases. From germline, CDR1 is GTSNPN and CDR2 SVGIG (reference sequence). V was clipped by 0 bases and J by 5 bases; unmatched bases: 5. CDR3 length: 14 residues. The CDR3 loop is CAWSVQQGGYGYTF. The DNA of the CDR3 is TGTGCCTGGAGTGTACAACAGGGGGGTTATGGCTACACCTTC.

This clone appeared a single time. The chain uses TRBV2 and TRBJ1-2, with TRBD1 as a possible D gene (6 bases). The CDR3 runs to 14 residues. V lost 6 bases and J lost 7, with 18 bases in between. Germline-derived CDR1 and CDR2 are SNHLY and FYNNEI. CDR3 sequence: CASSVETGRAGYTF. The CDR3 nucleotides read TGTGCCAGCAGCGTCGAGACAGGCCGGGCTGGCTACACCTTC.

The genes are TRBV15 and TRBJ1-2; D not resolved. Per germline, CDR1 LNHNV and CDR2 YYDKDF (reference sequence). The CDR3 spans 15 residues. The V and J ends lost 1 base and 0 bases respectively, with 9 bases between them. The chain's CDR3 is CATSRARPANYGYTF. The CDR3, as DNA: TGTGCCACCAGCAGAGCGCGGCCCGCTAACTATGGCTACACCTTC.

This sequence joins TRBV4-1 and TRBJ2-1, with TRBD2 matching 8 bases. CDR3 length equals 15 residues. CDR1 and CDR2 (germline): MGHRA, YSYEKL. Losses at the gene ends were 3 bases for V and 1 base for J; bases not matched to a gene: 2. This chain's CDR3 is CASSQGGGSYNEQFF. The CDR3 nucleotides are TGCGCCAGCAGCCAGGGCGGGGGGTCCTACAATGAGCAGTTCTTC.

The V gene is TRBV27, the J gene TRBJ2-2, with D maybe TRBD2 (6 bases). Germline V CDR1 and CDR2: MNHEY, SMNVEV (reference sequence). This CDR3 region has 16 residues. V was pared by 6 bases and J by 4 bases, with 18 bases between. The CDR3 region is CASSLTGDSPTGELFF. In nucleotides, the CDR3 is TGTGCCAGCAGCCTCACTGGGGACTCACCCACCGGGGAGCTGTTTTTT.

The J gene is TRBJ1-3, the V gene TRBV4-2, with 8 bases matching TRBD1. The CDR3 totals 16 residues. Germline V gene lookup returns CDR1 LGHNA and CDR2 YNFKEQ. The junction had 8 bases not matched to a gene; V was cut back by 4 bases and J by 3 bases. CDR3 nucleotides: TGTGCCAGCAGCCGAGTCCTGGACAGGGTTGGAAACACCATATATTTT. Its translation: CASSRVLDRVGNTIYF.

In this sample, this clone turned up a few times. The chain couples TRBV12-3 or TRBV12-4 to TRBJ2-3; the D gene is possibly TRBD2 (6 bases). Trimming stripped 6 bases from V and 8 bases from J, with 9 bases between. The CDR3 consists of 11 residues. The DNA of the CDR3 is TGTGCCAGCAGCCTCGGGGGTACGCAGTATTTT. Translated, it gives CASSLGGTQYF.

The genes are TRBV2 and TRBJ1-6, with 9 positions matching TRBD1. Trimming at V came to 4 bases and at J to 10 bases, leaving 8 bases not matched to a gene. The CDR3 loop spans 15 amino acids. Germline values: CDR1 SNHLY, CDR2 FYNNEI. Here the CDR3 DNA reads TGTGCCAGCAGTGGGAGGGGACAGGGTGGCTCACCCCTCCACTTT. Its protein is CASSGRGQGGSPLHF. The full variable domain, its missing parts supplied by reference TRBV2 and TRBJ1-6, is EPEVTQTPSHQVTQMGQEVILRCVPISNHLYFYWYRQILGQKVEFLVSFYNNEISEKSEIFDDQFSVERPDGSNFTLKIRSTKLEDSAMYFCASSGRGQGGSPLHFGNGTRLTVT.

CDR3: CASSQMRTGSEKLFF. The DNA for the CDR3 is TGTGCCAGCAGCCAAATGAGGACAGGGAGTGAAAAACTGTTTTTT. The chain links TRBV3-1 (or the pseudogene TRBV3-2) to TRBJ1-4, with TRBD1 matching over 8 bases. The V segment lost 2 bases and the J segment 7 bases; nucleotides outside the gene matches: 6. CDR1 and CDR2 (germline): LGHDT, YNNKEL (reference sequence). The length of the CDR3 is 15 residues.

The DNA for the CDR3 is TGTGCCAGCAGCCCGACAGGGAACGGGTCACCCCTCCACTTT. Translating gives CASSPTGNGSPLHF. This chain connects TRBV3-1 (or the pseudogene TRBV3-2) to TRBJ1-6, with 7 bases identical to TRBD1. There are 14 residues in the CDR3. Per the germline V gene, CDR1 is LGHDT and CDR2 is YNNKEL (reference sequence). V lost 4 bases, J lost 10 bases, and 7 bases stayed unmatched.

The rearrangement joins TRBV15 to TRBJ1-5, with TRBD1 matching 8 bases. CDR1 is LNHNV and CDR2 is YYDKDF in the germline V gene (reference sequence). V shed 5 bases, J shed 1 base, and the junction held 1 base outside the gene matches. The CDR3 has 14 amino acids. Here the CDR3 DNA reads TGTGCCACCAGCCGACAGGGGAGCAATCAGCCCCAGCATTTT. This sequence encodes CATSRQGSNQPQHF.

This rearrangement joins TRBV5-4 to TRBJ1-1; tentative D call: TRBD1 (6 bases). The CDR3 has 13 residues. V lost 3 bases, J lost 1 base, and 7 bases lay in between. The V gene's germline CDR1 is SGHNT and CDR2 YYREEE (reference sequence). The CDR3 spells CASSWTENTEAFF. DNA for the CDR3: TGTGCCAGCAGCTGGACAGAGAACACTGAAGCTTTCTTT.

V and J are TRBV3-1 (or the pseudogene TRBV3-2) and TRBJ2-3; 11 bases agree with TRBD2. After removal of 1 base from V and 5 bases from J, the junction contained 8 bases not matched to a gene. This CDR3 spans 17 amino acids. Germline assignment: CDR1 LGHDT and CDR2 YNNKEL (reference sequence). CDR3 DNA: TGTGCCAGCAGCCAAGCCACGACTAGCGGGGAGGGAGATACGCAGTATTTT. Protein product: CASSQATTSGEGDTQYF.

The chain employs TRBV7-2 and TRBJ2-3; 9 bases are shared with TRBD2. CDR3 size: 14 residues. The junction had 2 bases not matched to a gene; V was cut back by 1 base and J by 6 bases. Germline CDR1 and CDR2: SGHTA and FQGNSA. The DNA for the CDR3 is TGTGCCAGCAGCTTAGGACTAGCGGCCGATACGCAGTATTTT. This translates into CASSLGLAADTQYF.

The chain uses TRBV21-1 and TRBJ1-2; the table calls TRBD1, which could not be checked here. TRBV21-1 is a recognized pseudogene. The CDR3 extends over 13 amino acids. The CDR3 coding sequence is TGTGCCAGCAGCCCTCAGGGGGCTTGTGGCTACACCTTC. It encodes CASSPQGACGYTF.

To note about this clone: Other DNA sequences of this sample code for an identical CDR3. The V and J genes are TRBV5-1 and TRBJ2-7; no definite D call. The ends were cut back, 1 base at V and 5 bases at J, with 4 bases in the middle. The germline gives CDR1 SGHRS, CDR2 YFSETQ. There are 11 residues in the CDR3. DNA of the CDR3: TGCGCCAGCAGCTTGTCAGACGAGCAGTACTTC. This encodes CASSLSDEQYF.

The chain joins TRBV19 to TRBJ1-1; D perhaps matches TRBD1 (6 bases). The V end lost 8 bases, the J end lost 11 bases, and 30 bases lay between the germline ends. The CDR3 contains 16 residues. CDR1 LNHDA and CDR2 SQIVND come from the germline V gene (reference sequence). The CDR3 here is CASSQTGLVRYPWAFF. The CDR3 coding sequence is TGTGCCAGTTCGCAGACAGGCCTAGTTAGGTATCCGTGGGCTTTCTTT.

This rearrangement joins TRBV2 to TRBJ2-2; no clear D. V gave up 3 bases and J gave up 4 bases, with 9 bases separating them. The CDR3 contains 14 residues. From germline, CDR1 is SNHLY and CDR2 FYNNEI. CDR3 residues: CASSEASGTGELFF. As DNA, the CDR3 is TGTGCCAGCAGTGAGGCCTCGGGCACCGGGGAGCTGTTTTTT.

V gene TRBV11-2 combines with J gene TRBJ2-4; 7 bases fit TRBD1. V gave up 7 bases and J gave up 5 bases; unmatched junction bases: 11. The CDR3 spans 15 residues. CDR1 and CDR2 (germline): SGHAT, FQNNGV. The CDR3 is CASTQPPGGENIQYF. The DNA of the CDR3 is TGTGCCAGCACCCAACCTCCAGGGGGAGAAAACATTCAGTACTTC.